The 5 T cell receptor beta chains below were found in one sample sequenced in a study of blood T cells in healthy people across ages. PCR was performed a second time for 7 to 11 cycles using a sample-barcoded 5' primer and a J-beta primer mix. TCRdb itself ran the 5' RACE reads through MiXCR, one entry per CDR3 protein. The table has about 570,000 distinct CDR3 sequences, around a quarter seen once; the top ten hold under 4.5%. These same data were also listed under a study on T cells of mothers and their children.

Specimen: blood. These receptors were obtained from a boy between 2 and 15 years old in good health.

This rearrangement joins TRBV12-3 or TRBV12-4 to TRBJ2-5; 7 nucleotides agree with TRBD2. After removal of 5 bases from V and 5 bases from J, the junction contained 11 bases not matched to a gene. The CDR3 is made up of 15 amino acids. For the CDR3, the DNA is TGTGCCAGCAGTAGGAAGCGGGGCCCAGAGGAGACCCAGTACTTC. It codes for CASSRKRGPEETQYF.

This clonotype was seen only a few times. The V call is TRBV6-6, the J call TRBJ2-5; D may be TRBD1 (6 bases). With 1 base removed from V and 5 bases from J, the gap between germline ends came to 8 bases. This CDR3 has 13 amino acids. From germline, CDR1 is MNHNY and CDR2 SVGAGI (reference sequence). CDR3 DNA: TGTGCCAGCAGTTACTTCCAGGGGGAGACCCAGTACTTC. It is translated as CASSYFQGETQYF.

The V gene is TRBV7-9, the J gene TRBJ1-5; D is uncertain. Per the germline V gene, CDR1 is SEHNR and CDR2 is FQNEAQ (reference sequence). Trimming pared 5 bases from V and 8 bases from J, leaving 16 bases between. The CDR3 spans 14 residues. CDR3: CASSHGRPNKPQHF. The CDR3 bases are TGTGCCAGCAGCCATGGACGGCCAAATAAGCCCCAGCATTTT.

The gene calls are TRBV7-2 and TRBJ2-7, with 8 bases fitting TRBD2. V was clipped by 6 bases and J by 3 bases; unmatched bases: 4. The germline CDR1 and CDR2 sequences are SGHTA and FQGNSA. This CDR3 is built from 13 residues. The DNA for the CDR3 is TGTGCCAGCAGATACCGGGGGGGCTACGAGCAGTACTTC. Its protein is CASRYRGGYEQYF.

This clonotype was seen only a few times. This chain joins TRBV11-2 and TRBJ1-6, with 9 bases lining up with TRBD1. The germline V gene encodes CDR1 SGHAT and CDR2 FQNNGV. With V trimmed by 5 bases and J by 9 bases, 8 bases remained unmatched. The CDR3 spans 15 residues. This chain's CDR3 is CASSPPGQGRSPLHF. CDR3 nucleotide sequence: TGTGCCAGCAGCCCGCCGGGACAGGGTCGTTCACCCCTCCACTTT.